This T cell receptor beta chain was observed in a study of cytomegalovirus exposure and HLA in healthy donors (dated by TCRdb to 2017 to 2019). Some background on the complete study: According to an earlier analysis of around 600 of the donors, about 179 million T cells yielded roughly 110 million unique TCR beta sequences and roughly 280 Gb of sequence data. Both class I and class II loci were covered by HLA typing, at four-digit resolution. The number of donors typed differed by locus, with 629-630 for A, B, C, DRB1 and DQB1, roughly 520 for DQA1, 606 for DPA1, and 450 to 480 for DPB1. Of the approximately 400 genotyped donors, around 81% fell in the genetic ancestry cluster associated with self-reported Caucasian donors. Approximately 310 gigabases of sequencing data and 70 million to 85 million unique TCR sequences were included in an early release covering about 700 HLA-typed donors. The study profiled the T cell repertoires of some 610 subjects by immunosequencing and related them to cytomegalovirus serostatus. Donor age, sex, ethnicity and CMV serostatus were collected together with the repertoire data. Across approximately 400 genotyped donors of the cohort, an average of approximately 200,000 unique TCR beta nucleotide sequences per donor were sequenced, and roughly 17% of those sequences were non-productive. To study patterns of TCR occurrence, a later analysis re-analyzed previously published TCR beta repertoires from 500 to 850 donors and added high-resolution HLA genotyping. A separate validation cohort of approximately 120 different subjects was used in addition to the 666-subject first cohort. Because of strong linkage in the cohort, roughly five DR-DQ haplotypes were treated as single units for association and clustering. All discovery cohort repertoires had been generated on a single sequencing platform. In the later analysis, no new phenotypic data were used to find candidate immune exposures; instead, reliance was placed on TCR beta sequences and their occurrence across donors. The study was designed to test whether signatures of past pathogen exposure could be identified by cataloging public T cell receptors. Genome-wide SNP genotypes for about 65% of the 666 donors were used in a later genetic analysis, which treated that subset as a discovery cohort. In an earlier analysis of roughly 540 of the donors, high-throughput TCR beta sequencing was used to judge whether each TCR beta V gene segment behaved as functional or pseudogenic. High-throughput TCR immunosequencing, statistical association of individual TCRs with disease status, and machine learning were combined to predict cytomegalovirus infection status. What the study reported, not specific to this receptor: While some public TCRs were present in many individuals, most TCR sequences turned up only very rarely across donors. In vitro tests confirmed that a few of the cytomegalovirus-associated TCR beta chains recognize cytomegalovirus antigens. V-gene and J-gene trimming of TCR beta chains was associated with a missense DCLRE1C variant in a later genetic analysis, and the association was replicated in an independent cohort. A total of 150 or so TCR beta chains were listed by the study as associated with cytomegalovirus. A later genetic analysis reported fewer N-insertions in productive TCRs among donors in an Asian-associated ancestry cluster than the approximately 670-donor mean. Several of the top co-occurrence clusters appeared to be linked to parvovirus B19, influenza, CMV and Epstein-Barr virus, according to a later analysis. According to a later analysis, most CMV-associated TCR beta chains appeared to be HLA-restricted, and the HLA associations seemed to be driven largely by CMV exposure. Immune exposure information for the cohort was limited to CMV serostatus. Because the 87-base-pair reads could not distinguish some IMGT-functional V segments, including TRBV6-2 and TRBV6-3, those segments were excluded. A group of highly shared sequence variants was considered likely to be a technical artifact of the sequencing pipeline. Linkage disequilibrium might explain the correlated functional status among segregating V segments, but an unknown experimental factor could not be excluded. The classifier was reported to diagnose cytomegalovirus status with high specificity and sensitivity in both the original and validation cohorts. This cohort had only TCR beta chains sequenced, and the lack of alpha or paired-chain data limited which features could be detected. It was suggested by the authors that the approach could potentially be generalized to other disease states and immunological phenotypes. A later analysis associated about 16,000 TCR beta sequences with specific HLA alleles at a false discovery rate of 0.05. HLA typing was unavailable for some donors at each locus, so association tests used only the typed subset. The presence/absence analyses assumed that sequencing depth was roughly uniform across donors, and that assumption may not be true. Strong co-occurrence of HLA alleles, especially DR and DQ, made assigning TCR associations to individual alleles difficult. Because counts were too low, roughly 17 rarely observed V segments, including chromosome 9 orphons, were left out of the earlier analysis of roughly 600 of the donors. A later analysis found that TCR association rates varied across HLA loci, with DRB1 alleles showing the most associated TCRs and HLA-C alleles the fewest. In a later analysis, HLA-associated TCR beta chains showed more clonal expansion and lower generation probabilities than non-associated chains that were equally common. A further reported finding was that TCR beta sequences accurately predicted the HLA-A and HLA-B alleles for most subjects in the first cohort. An earlier analysis of around 500 of the donors showed that most TCR beta V segments appeared in productive rearrangements either about 87% or about 30% of the time, which broadly matched IMGT annotations.

Regarding this clone: Its specific antigen is unknown. No quality values exist for individual bases; no much larger clone is one base distant.

The cohort comprised hundreds of healthy bone marrow donors. All cohort members were sampled while nominally healthy, although unrecorded immune exposures were likely present. The donor was CMV seropositive and belonged to the group of 270 or so seropositive cohort members. A peripheral blood sample was collected from each donor, and TCR beta sequencing was performed on peripheral blood mononuclear cells. The Qiagen DNeasy Blood Extraction Kit was used to extract genomic DNA from the blood cell samples. The library was made by the immunoSEQ multiplex PCR assay. For the multiplex PCR, a mixture combining 60 forward primers for TCR Vbeta segments and 13 reverse primers for TCR Jbeta segments was used. The CDR3 region of rearranged TCR beta genes was amplified from genomic DNA with a multiplex PCR assay. The Illumina HiSeq System was used to sequence the amplified TCR beta libraries as 87-base-pair reads. On the study's bioinformatics: In a later analysis, roughly 80 million unique TCR beta chains were counted across the roughly 670 repertoires, and around 10 million of these chains were shared by at least two donors. A nearest-neighbor algorithm error-corrected the raw reads and collapsed the reads into unique sequences, merging closely related sequences to remove PCR and sequencing errors. To assign V, D and J gene segments, CDR3 sequences were aligned to IMGT reference sequences. Each retained sequence needed at least a six-nucleotide match to both a V gene segment and a J gene segment. A rearrangement was called productive if the CDR3 had no stop codons and remained in frame with V and J, and every other rearrangement was called non-productive. Following IMGT convention, CDR3 was defined as the stretch from the second conserved V-encoded cysteine up to the conserved J-encoded phenylalanine. In an earlier analysis of approximately 590 of the donors, sequences lacking an unambiguous match to a single V gene segment were excluded. In an earlier analysis of a few hundred of the donors, V segments were called functional above 56.7% productive rearrangements and were called segregating when the between-donor standard deviation exceeded 5%. To diagnose cytomegalovirus status from the catalog of TCR beta chain sequences, a statistical classification framework was built. In a later analysis, TCR nucleotide sequences were compared against IMGT/GENE-DB human TR gene sequences so that V and J genes could be assigned. The TCRdist pipeline was used in a later analysis to assign CDR3 sequences and most-parsimonious VDJ recombination scenarios. In a later analysis, each TCR beta chain was defined by its CDR3 amino acid sequence together with its V-gene family, and reads lacking a unique V-gene family were excluded. To address suspected cross-contamination and a sequencing artifact, a later analysis removed under 600 highly shared, low-generation-probability nucleotide sequences. In a later analysis, a clonal expansion index for each public chain was calculated from normalized within-repertoire ranks of inferred template counts. Generation probabilities in a later analysis came from a VDJ recombination model fitted to out-of-frame rearrangements, and those results were checked against IGoR. A later analysis scored TCR-TCR, TCR-HLA and TCR-CMV co-occurrence with hypergeometric tests, applying a repertoire-size bias correction to TCR pairs. False discovery rates were estimated in a later analysis by permuting HLA or CMV assignments 20 times. In a later analysis, co-occurring TCRs were grouped using DBSCAN, with TCRdist sequence similarity added in when clustering inside HLA-allele-positive subsets. Repertoires with fewer than 30,000 or more than 120,000 public chains were left out of co-occurrence clustering, as were several repertoires with anomalous nucleotide sharing. TCRdb's version of the immuneACCESS table is confined to in-frame rearrangements and falls short of the full clone set. An unresolved V gene accounts for under half of the shortfall where checked; the remainder is of unknown origin. Clone size and V and J calls were adopted from that table, with D and trimming inferred from the DNA. The sample data list around 140,000 clones, and 8.9% of these were observed just once. The top ten clones comprise 5.5% to 8% of the sample.

V loses 0 bases of germline sequence and J loses 7 bases, and the interval between the two ends is 13 bases. The germline V gene encodes CDR1 SGHRS and CDR2 YFSETQ. There are 14 amino acids in the CDR3, from cysteine to phenylalanine inclusive. Only CDR3 DNA remains: 42 bases, in frame from the first base. Sequencing was carried out using PBMCs. Here the chain combines TRBV5-1 and TRBJ1-1; the D segment could be TRBD1, given 5 matching bases. This receptor was taken from a woman in her 40s in good health and CMV-seropositive. The CDR3 is CASSLEPGRGEAFF. Here is the DNA: TGCGCCAGCAGCTTGGAGCCGGGGAGGGGTGAAGCTTTCTTT.